These 16 T cell receptor beta chains came from one sample sequenced in a study of T cells in Graves' hyperthyroidism and ophthalmopathy. RNA transcripts were the template for amplifying TCR beta CDR3 regions. The HTBI primer set served for first-round RT-PCR of the TCR CDR3. TCRdb re-called the multiplex PCR reads through MiXCR, storing one row per CDR3 protein. The table shows 690,000 or so distinct CDR3 sequences, with under 20% occurring only once. The sequenced sample was blood. The receptors shown here come from a woman aged 50 to 60 with Graves' hyperthyroidism that later progressed to Graves' ophthalmopathy.

This clonotype occurred many times. V gene TRBV3-1 combines with J gene TRBJ2-7, with D hard to call. V lost 6 bases, J lost 6 bases, and 12 bases lay in between. This CDR3 region has 12 residues. Germline-derived CDR1 and CDR2 are LGHDT and YNNKEL (reference sequence). The CDR3: CASRGLPGEQYF. As DNA, the CDR3 is TGTGCCAGCAGGGGTCTCCCGGGCGAGCAGTACTTC.

This rearrangement joins TRBV19 to TRBJ2-3, with D maybe TRBD2 (6 bases). Germline V gives CDR1 LNHDA, CDR2 SQIVND (reference sequence). This CDR3 spans 14 amino acids. The V and J ends lost 3 bases and 5 bases respectively, with 12 bases between them. The CDR3 DNA follows: TGTGCCAGTAGTATCGGAGGGTGGGAAGATACGCAGTATTTT. It yields the protein CASSIGGWEDTQYF.

This clonotype occurred a few times. The chain carries TRBV20-1 and TRBJ2-2; D uncertain. The CDR3 consists of 14 residues. CDR1 and CDR2 from the germline V gene are DFQATT and SNEGSKA (reference sequence). V was shortened by 0 bases and J by 3 bases, with 8 bases between the two germline ends. CDR3 residues: CSARDNRDTGELFF. The DNA for the CDR3 is TGCAGTGCTAGAGATAATCGGGACACCGGGGAGCTGTTTTTT.

The rearrangement links TRBV7-2 to TRBJ2-5; the match to TRBD2 covers 7 bases. This CDR3 is built from 14 residues. Trimming cost V 5 bases and J 7 bases; bases outside gene matches: 10. CDR1 and CDR2 (germline): SGHTA, FQGNSA. The CDR3 loop reads CTSSPQRGPGTQYF. CDR3 sequence (DNA): TGTACCAGCAGCCCCCAGCGGGGCCCCGGGACCCAGTACTTC.

V and J are TRBV30 and TRBJ2-5; no clear D gene. V was trimmed by 2 bases and J by 4 bases, leaving 17 bases between them. Germline CDR1 and CDR2: GTSNPN and SVGIG (reference sequence). CDR3 length equals 15 residues. The CDR3 nucleotides are TGTGCCTGGAGTTCCCCATGGTTTAGGTCAGAGACCCAGTACTTC. Translation: CAWSSPWFRSETQYF.

This clonotype came up many times. The chain carries TRBV7-2 and TRBJ1-1; tentative D call: TRBD1 (6 bases). This CDR3 has 13 residues. Per the germline V gene, CDR1 is SGHTA and CDR2 is FQGNSA. Trimming left V 6 bases short and J 6 bases short, with 14 bases between. The DNA for the CDR3 is TGTGCCAGCAGGCGTACAGGGCAACCTGAAGCTTTCTTT. Translated: CASRRTGQPEAFF.

This clonotype was recorded a few times. The J gene is TRBJ2-3, the V gene TRBV3-1; 8 bases are shared with TRBD2. Trimming cost V 4 bases and J 3 bases; bases outside gene matches: 12. The CDR3 is 17 amino acids. The germline V gene encodes CDR1 LGHDT and CDR2 YNNKEL (reference sequence). The CDR3 DNA is TGTGCCAGCAGCCCAAGACTAGCGACGGGTCGGACAGATACGCAGTATTTT. Translating it yields CASSPRLATGRTDTQYF.

The chain couples TRBV7-9 to TRBJ2-1; 15 bases match TRBD2. The germline CDR1 and CDR2 sequences are SEHNR and FQNEAQ (reference sequence). The junction had 4 bases not matched to a gene; V was cut back by 1 base and J by 0 bases. The CDR3 is 19 residues long. Written as DNA, the CDR3 is TGTGCCAGCAGCTTAGAGGGACTAGCGGGGGGTGGCTCCTACAATGAGCAGTTCTTC. This codes for CASSLEGLAGGGSYNEQFF.

The V and J genes are TRBV18 and TRBJ2-3; 7 bases are shared with TRBD1. V dropped 0 bases and J dropped 0; count of bases not matched to a gene: 3. This CDR3 region has 16 residues. CDR1 is KGHSH, CDR2 LQKENI, per germline. CDR3 bases: TGTGCCAGCTCACCACCTGGGACAGAGAGCACAGATACGCAGTATTTT. It yields the protein CASSPPGTESTDTQYF.

The rearrangement uses TRBV6-1 and TRBJ1-6, with D unclear. The CDR3 spans 13 residues. V was trimmed by 5 bases and J by 5 bases, leaving 7 bases between them. Germline CDR1 reads MNHNS; CDR2 reads SASEGT. The CDR3 DNA follows: TGTGCCAGCAGTTGGGGAAATAATTCACCCCTCCACTTT. Encoded protein: CASSWGNNSPLHF.

This clonotype was seen more than once but under ten times. This chain links TRBV12-3 or TRBV12-4 with TRBJ1-4; weak D call: TRBD1 (6 bases). This CDR3 contains 16 residues. V was trimmed by 4 bases and J by 5 bases, leaving 17 bases between them. CDR3 DNA sequence: TGTGCCAGCAGTTCCAGGGGCCGCGAGGGGAATGAAAAACTGTTTTTT. The encoded protein is CASSSRGREGNEKLFF.

This clonotype was detected a few times. The J gene is TRBJ2-5, the V gene TRBV2; no firm D call. Trimming stripped 9 bases from V and 2 bases from J, with 19 bases between. The CDR3 totals 15 residues. In germline, CDR1 is SNHLY, CDR2 FYNNEI. The CDR3 protein is CARSVMESNQETQYF. Here the CDR3 DNA reads TGTGCCAGATCTGTGATGGAAAGCAATCAAGAGACCCAGTACTTC.

The CDR3 loop is CASSLGRTGDIQYF. Here the CDR3 DNA reads TGTGCCAGCAGCTTGGGTCGGACAGGGGACATTCAGTACTTC. The chain employs TRBV5-6 and TRBJ2-4; 9 positions match TRBD1. The V and J ends lost 0 bases and 8 bases, in that order; junction bases with no gene match: 3. This CDR3 has 14 amino acids. CDR1 is SGHDT and CDR2 is YYEEEE in the germline V gene.

This clonotype has just a few counts. The V gene is TRBV5-8, the J gene TRBJ1-2, with D possibly matching TRBD1 (6 bases). Trimming took 0 bases from V and 10 from J, leaving 19 bases between them. CDR1 is SGHTS, CDR2 YDEGEE, per germline. The length of the CDR3 is 15 residues. The CDR3 DNA sequence: TGTGCCAGCAGCTTGGGAATTTGGGTACAGGGCGACTACACCTTC. Residues: CASSLGIWVQGDYTF.

This clonotype has a handful of counts. The chain carries TRBV5-6 and TRBJ2-6; TRBD2 is a possible D gene (6 bases). The CDR3 consists of 17 residues. Germline-derived CDR1 and CDR2 are SGHDT and YYEEEE. Trimming took off 0 bases at V and 3 bases at J, with 13 bases between the two ends. The CDR3 here is CASSLVGGKVGANVLTF. In DNA form, the CDR3 reads TGTGCCAGCAGCTTGGTTGGAGGGAAAGTTGGGGCCAACGTCCTGACTTTC.

The sample holds a few counts of this clonotype. The chain uses TRBV3-1 and TRBJ1-6; TRBD1 matches 7 bases. This CDR3 comprises 14 residues. CDR1 is LGHDT, CDR2 YNNKEL, per germline (reference sequence). The junction had 3 bases not matched to a gene; V was cut back by 0 bases and J by 10 bases. The CDR3 DNA is TGTGCCAGCAGCCAAGAGGACAGGAGGTCACCCCTCCACTTT. Translation: CASSQEDRRSPLHF.